This T cell receptor (beta chain) was profiled in a study of regulatory T cells in long-lasting Graves disease. Study background: Persistence in Graves' disease required over 5 years of antithyroid drugs plus positive TSH receptor antibodies.

This clonotype was seen repeatedly, ten times or more. Its antigen is unidentified. The CDR3 is 13 amino acids. Germline assignment: CDR1 DFQATT and CDR2 SNEGSKA (reference sequence). Trimming cost V 3 bases and J 2 bases, with 7 bases left between them. General observations from the study: Researchers reported studying only peripheral blood, not thyroid tissue.

Arm-PCR of CDR3 regions with iRepertoire HTBI primers generated TCR beta libraries. Per the original data handling: Segment identification across samples yielded about 60 TRBV and some 13 TRBJ segments. TCRdb reprocessed the multiplex PCR reads with MiXCR, giving one entry per CDR3 protein. The V and J calls and clone size are TCRdb's, not the authors'. The profile shows a few hundred thousand distinct CDR3 sequences, 20% to 25% of them singletons. Time point of the sample: persistent/refractory GD, antithyroid drugs over 5 years with positive TRAb. The TCR library was made from RNA that had been extracted from PBMCs in TRIzol.

The sequenced sample was peripheral blood mononuclear cells (PBMCs), obtained when the disease was refractory, from a patient treated with antithyroid drugs. The rearrangement joins TRBV20-1 to TRBJ1-4; D is ambiguous. This clonotype was sampled from a female donor with Graves disease. CDR3 bases: TGCAGTGCTAGTGATACGACTAATGAAAAACTGTTTTTT. Protein sequence: CSASDTTNEKLFF.